A single sample is the source of the 3 T cell receptor beta chains below, sequenced in a study of blood T cell repertoires in COVID-19. Method: immunoSEQ multiplex PCR; TCRdb's copy keeps in-frame clones and lacks some. The repertoire holds roughly 340,000 clones, more than 70% seen once, with 3% in the top ten. Sequenced material: peripheral blood. Every receptor here comes from a woman aged 30 to 39 with COVID-19, enrolled during active disease.

The rearrangement links TRBV7-9 to TRBJ1-6, with 10 bases lining up with TRBD1. CDR3 length: 15 residues. Germline values: CDR1 SEHNR, CDR2 FQNEAQ (reference sequence). The trim removed 8 bases at V and 1 base at J, leaving 2 bases unmatched. The CDR3 region has the DNA TGTGCCAGCCGGACAGGGGGATCCTATAATTCACCCCTCCACTTT. As protein: CASRTGGSYNSPLHF.

The gene calls are TRBV28 and TRBJ2-1, with D possibly matching TRBD2 (5 bases). Looked up from germline, CDR1 is MDHEN and CDR2 is SYDVKM. Trimming pared 5 bases from V and 7 bases from J, leaving 15 bases between. This CDR3 spans 14 amino acids. The CDR3 sequence is CASSLVGISNEQFF. The CDR3 DNA reads as TGTGCCAGCAGTCTCGTCGGGATCAGTAATGAGCAGTTCTTC.

The chain recombines TRBV24-1 with TRBJ1-2; D unclear. CDR1 and CDR2 from the germline V gene are KGHDR and SFDVKD. CDR3 length equals 13 residues. Trimming cost V 3 bases and J 6 bases, with 10 bases left between them. The CDR3 protein is CATSDPDTNGYTF. The CDR3, as DNA: TGTGCCACCAGTGATCCCGATACAAATGGCTACACCTTC.